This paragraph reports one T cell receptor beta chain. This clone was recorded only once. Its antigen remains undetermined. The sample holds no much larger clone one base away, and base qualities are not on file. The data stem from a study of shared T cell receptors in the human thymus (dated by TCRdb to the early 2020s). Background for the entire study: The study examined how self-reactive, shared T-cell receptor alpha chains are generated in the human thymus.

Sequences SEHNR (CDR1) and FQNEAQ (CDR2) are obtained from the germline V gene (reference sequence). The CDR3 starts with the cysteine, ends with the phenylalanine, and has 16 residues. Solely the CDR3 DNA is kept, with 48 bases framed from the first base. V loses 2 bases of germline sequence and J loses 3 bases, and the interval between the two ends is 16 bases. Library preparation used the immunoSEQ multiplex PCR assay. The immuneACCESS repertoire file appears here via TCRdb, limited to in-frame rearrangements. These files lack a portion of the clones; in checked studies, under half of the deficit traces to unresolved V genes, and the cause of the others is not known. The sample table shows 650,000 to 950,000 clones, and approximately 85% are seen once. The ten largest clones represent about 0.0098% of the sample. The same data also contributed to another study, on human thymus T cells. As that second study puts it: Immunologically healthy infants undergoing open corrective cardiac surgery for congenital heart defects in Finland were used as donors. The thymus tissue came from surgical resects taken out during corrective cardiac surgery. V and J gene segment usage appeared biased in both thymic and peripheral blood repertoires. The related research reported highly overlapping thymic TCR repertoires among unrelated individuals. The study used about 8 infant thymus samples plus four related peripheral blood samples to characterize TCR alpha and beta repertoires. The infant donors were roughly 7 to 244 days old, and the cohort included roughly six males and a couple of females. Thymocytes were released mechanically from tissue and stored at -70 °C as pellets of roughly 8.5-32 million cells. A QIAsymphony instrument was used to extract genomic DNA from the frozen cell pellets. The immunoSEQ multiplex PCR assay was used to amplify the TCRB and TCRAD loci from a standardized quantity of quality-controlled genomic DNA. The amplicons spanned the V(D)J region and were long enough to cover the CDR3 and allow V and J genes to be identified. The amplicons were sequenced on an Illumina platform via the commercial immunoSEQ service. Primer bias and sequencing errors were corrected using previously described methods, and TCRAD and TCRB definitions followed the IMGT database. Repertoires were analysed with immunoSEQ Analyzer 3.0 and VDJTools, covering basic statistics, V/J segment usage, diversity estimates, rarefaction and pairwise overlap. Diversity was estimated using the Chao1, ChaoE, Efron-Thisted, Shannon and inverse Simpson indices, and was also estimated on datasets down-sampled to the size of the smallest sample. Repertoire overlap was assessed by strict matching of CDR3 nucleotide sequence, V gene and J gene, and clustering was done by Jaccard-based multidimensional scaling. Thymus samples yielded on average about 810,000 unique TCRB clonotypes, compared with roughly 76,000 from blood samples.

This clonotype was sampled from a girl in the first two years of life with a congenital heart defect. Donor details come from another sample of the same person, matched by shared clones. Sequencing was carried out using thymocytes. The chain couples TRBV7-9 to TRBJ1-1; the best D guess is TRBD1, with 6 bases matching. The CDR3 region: CASSLLRGKGDTEAFF. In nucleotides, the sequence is TGTGCCAGCAGCTTACTCAGGGGTAAGGGGGACACTGAAGCTTTCTTT.